This entry lists 7 T cell receptor beta chains sequenced from one sample in a study of shared clonotypes between healthy human individuals. Libraries were prepared by immunoSEQ multiplex PCR; TCRdb keeps only in-frame clonotypes and omits some of them. Of some 2,400,000 clones in the sample, roughly 95% were seen once. Sample: naive CD4+ T cells sorted from blood. Subset noted: CD45RA+ positively selected. Every receptor here comes from a man younger than 30 in good health.

This chain uses TRBV6-6 with TRBJ1-6; tentatively, D is TRBD1 (6 bases). With 5 bases removed from V and 5 bases from J, the gap between germline ends came to 10 bases. The CDR3 totals 14 residues. From germline, CDR1 is MNHNY and CDR2 SVGAGI (reference sequence). The CDR3 region has the DNA TGTGCCAGCAGTATACAGGGAGATAATTCACCCCTCCACTTT. Protein sequence: CASSIQGDNSPLHF.

The chain recombines TRBV5-5 with TRBJ2-7; the D gene is possibly TRBD1 (6 bases). The ends were cut back, 7 bases at V and 2 bases at J, with 19 bases in the middle. Germline CDR1 is SGHKS and CDR2 is YYEKEE (reference sequence). This CDR3 spans 15 amino acids. In DNA, the CDR3 is TGTGCCAGCTCATTCCGGGACACTTCCCCCTACGAGCAGTACTTC. This encodes CASSFRDTSPYEQYF.

The rearrangement uses TRBV28 and TRBJ2-3; TRBD2 is a possible D gene (5 bases). Germline values: CDR1 MDHEN, CDR2 SYDVKM. This CDR3 has 14 residues. V lost 1 base and J lost 4, with 9 bases in between. This chain's CDR3 is CASSLSGNSDTQYF. The CDR3, as DNA: TGTGCCAGCAGTTTATCCGGGAATTCAGATACGCAGTATTTT.

This clone was seen a single time. The chain couples TRBV6-4 to TRBJ2-1; 9 bases agree with TRBD1. Germline-derived CDR1 and CDR2 are MRHNA and SNTAGT. The junction had 3 bases not matched to a gene; V was cut back by 5 bases and J by 4 bases. This CDR3 spans 14 amino acids. CDR3 sequence reads: CASSRGQGYNEQFF. CDR3 in DNA: TGTGCCAGCAGTCGGGGACAGGGTTACAATGAGCAGTTCTTC.

The rearrangement joins TRBV10-2 to TRBJ1-3, with no clear D. V lost 3 bases and J lost 0, with 9 bases in between. The germline V gene encodes CDR1 WSHSY and CDR2 SAAADI. This CDR3 contains 15 residues. The DNA of the CDR3 is TGCGCCAGCAGTGATTCGGGCAGCTCTGGAAACACCATATATTTT. Its translation is CASSDSGSSGNTIYF.

The chain combines TRBV6-5 with TRBJ2-7, with TRBD2 matching 11 bases. From germline, CDR1 is MNHEY and CDR2 SVGAGI. CDR3 size: 14 residues. With 4 bases clipped from V and 3 bases from J, the junction kept 2 bases outside the gene matches. The CDR3 region has the DNA TGTGCCAGCAGTTCTAGCGGGAGGAGCTACGAGCAGTACTTC. Translated: CASSSSGRSYEQYF.

This clone has just one count. This sample includes further DNA sequences coding for the same CDR3. V is TRBV5-1 and J is TRBJ2-5; D is ambiguous. Trimming took off 5 bases at V and 0 bases at J, with 5 bases between the two ends. The CDR3 length is 12 residues. Germline values: CDR1 SGHRS, CDR2 YFSETQ. The CDR3: CASRSDQETQYF. The CDR3 DNA reads TGCGCCAGCAGGTCAGACCAAGAGACCCAGTACTTC. Based on the CDR3 plus reference TRBV5-1 and TRBJ2-5, the full variable domain is KAGVTQTPRYLIKTRGQQVTLSCSPISGHRSVSWYQQTPGQGLQFLFEYFSETQRNKGNFPGRFSGRQFSNSRSEMNVSTLELGDSALYLCASRSDQETQYFGPGTRLLVL.